This is a list of T cell receptor beta chains from one sample in a study of cytomegalovirus exposure and HLA in healthy donors. Clones were read by immunoSEQ multiplex PCR, and TCRdb kept only the in-frame ones, dropping some. The repertoire includes about 43,000 clones, roughly 51% of them detected once, and roughly 5.6% sits in the top ten. The sequenced sample was PBMCs. The receptors come from a man aged 55 to 70 in good health and CMV-seronegative. CDR3s include the opening cysteine and the closing phenylalanine or tryptophan. D genes are given only for firm matches. Size is omitted from some rows. Given values are once, few, many or a class for expanded clones.

size: once
J: TRBJ2-6
V: TRBV4-3
D: NA
CDR3: CASSQDRPLGGGTGANVLTF
DNA: TGCGCCAGCAGCCAAGATCGTCCTCTAGGGGGGGGGACCGGGGCCAACGTCCTGACTTTC

size: many
J: TRBJ1-5
V: TRBV10-3
D: TRBD1
CDR3: CAISDHRGNQPQHF
DNA: TGTGCCATCAGTGACCACAGGGGAAATCAGCCCCAGCATTTT

size: few
J: TRBJ2-3
V: TRBV13
D: TRBD1
CDR3: CASSINRGDTQYF
DNA: TGTGCCAGCAGCATAAACAGGGGTGATACGCAGTATTTT

size: NA
J: TRBJ1-1
V: TRBV6-1
D: NA
CDR3: CASSEVRIGDEAFF
DNA: TGTGCCAGCAGTGAAGTACGGATCGGAGATGAAGCTTTCTTT

size: NA
J: TRBJ2-1
V: TRBV7-8
D: TRBD2
CDR3: CASTLSGRAFNEQFF
DNA: TGTGCCAGCACCCTAAGCGGGAGGGCCTTTAATGAGCAGTTCTTC

size: once
J: TRBJ2-1
V: TRBV28
D: TRBD2
CDR3: CASRTSGVNYNEQFF
DNA: TGTGCCAGCAGAACTAGCGGGGTCAACTACAATGAGCAGTTCTTC

size: NA
J: TRBJ1-1
V: TRBV5-1
D: NA
CDR3: CASSFQGMNTEAFF
DNA: TGCGCCAGCAGCTTTCAGGGGATGAACACTGAAGCTTTCTTT

size: NA
J: TRBJ1-2
V: TRBV2
D: NA
CDR3: CASSGGSQLAGYTF
DNA: TGTGCCAGCAGTGGCGGCAGTCAACTTGCCGGCTACACCTTC

size: NA
J: TRBJ2-2
V: TRBV6-1
D: TRBD1
CDR3: CASSPGTGNAGELFF
DNA: TGTGCCAGCAGTCCTGGGACAGGGAACGCCGGGGAGCTGTTTTTT

size: NA
J: TRBJ1-1
V: TRBV7-2
D: NA
CDR3: CASSPLLQGTEAFF
DNA: TGTGCCAGCAGCCCCCTCCTACAGGGAACTGAAGCTTTCTTT

size: few
J: TRBJ2-3
V: TRBV13
D: TRBD2
CDR3: CASSSRGAGTDTQYF
DNA: TGTGCCAGCAGCTCCCGTGGAGCGGGGACAGATACGCAGTATTTT

size: once
J: TRBJ1-1
V: TRBV7-7
D: NA
CDR3: CASSLSQGTEAFF
DNA: TGTGCCAGCAGCTTATCTCAGGGAACTGAAGCTTTCTTT

size: NA
J: TRBJ1-3
V: TRBV10-1
D: NA
CDR3: CASPKPDNSGNTIYF
DNA: TGCGCCAGCCCCAAACCGGACAACTCTGGAAACACCATATATTTT

size: few
J: TRBJ2-5
V: TRBV30
D: NA
CDR3: CAWSRRQQETQYF
DNA: TGTGCCTGGAGTAGGAGACAGCAAGAGACCCAGTACTTC

size: NA
J: TRBJ1-2
V: TRBV27
D: TRBD1
CDR3: CASSLATGLYGYTF
DNA: TGTGCCAGCAGTTTAGCGACAGGGCTCTATGGCTACACCTTC

size: few
J: TRBJ2-5
V: TRBV21-1
D: NA
CDR3: CASSKDSPRRETQYF
DNA: TGTGCCAGCAGCAAAGACTCCCCTCGGCGGGAGACCCAGTACTTC

size: NA
J: TRBJ1-5
V: TRBV15
D: NA
CDR3: CATSRSMPQPQHF
DNA: TGTGCCACCAGCAGGAGTATGCCTCAGCCCCAGCATTTT

size: NA
J: TRBJ2-2
V: TRBV5-4
D: NA
CDR3: CASSLRGRTGELFF
DNA: TGTGCCAGCAGCTTGCGGGGGAGGACCGGGGAGCTGTTTTTT

size: few
J: TRBJ1-1
V: TRBV4-3
D: TRBD1
CDR3: CASSLGTGGNTEAFF
DNA: TGCGCCAGCAGCCTGGGGACAGGGGGAAACACTGAAGCTTTCTTT

size: NA
J: TRBJ2-3
V: TRBV7-7
D: NA
CDR3: CASSLGVGPVDTQYF
DNA: TGTGCCAGCAGCTTAGGAGTGGGCCCGGTAGATACGCAGTATTTT

size: NA
J: TRBJ2-1
V: TRBV7-9
D: TRBD1
CDR3: CASASLDRVTYNEQFF
DNA: TGTGCCAGCGCCTCTTTAGACAGGGTAACCTACAATGAGCAGTTCTTC

size: NA
J: TRBJ2-7
V: TRBV19
D: TRBD1
CDR3: CASSNRDRSEQYF
DNA: TGTGCCAGTAGTAACCGGGACAGGAGCGAGCAGTACTTC

size: NA
J: TRBJ2-1
V: TRBV5-4
D: TRBD1
CDR3: CASRWTGNNEQFF
DNA: TGTGCCAGCAGGTGGACAGGGAACAATGAGCAGTTCTTC

size: NA
J: TRBJ2-3
V: TRBV6-5
D: TRBD1
CDR3: CASSYIGQGATDTQYF
DNA: TGTGCCAGCAGTTACATAGGACAGGGGGCAACAGATACGCAGTATTTT

size: NA
J: TRBJ2-3
V: TRBV5-1
D: NA
CDR3: CASSLLRTSTDTQYF
DNA: TGCGCCAGCAGCCTTCTCCGAACTAGCACAGATACGCAGTATTTT

size: NA
J: TRBJ1-2
V: TRBV18
D: NA
CDR3: CASDRTPQTPYGYTF
DNA: TGTGCCAGCGACCGTACACCCCAGACTCCCTATGGCTACACCTTC

size: NA
J: TRBJ1-6
V: TRBV6-1
D: NA
CDR3: CASSEGAGVLPLHF
DNA: TGTGCCAGCAGTGAAGGGGCAGGGGTGTTGCCCCTCCACTTT

size: NA
J: TRBJ1-5
V: TRBV28
D: TRBD1
CDR3: CASRAGTGGNQPQHF
DNA: TGTGCCAGCAGAGCCGGGACAGGGGGCAATCAGCCCCAGCATTTT

size: NA
J: TRBJ2-2
V: TRBV18
D: NA
CDR3: CASTLRTQGTGELFF
DNA: TGTGCCAGCACCCTCCGGACCCAGGGGACCGGGGAGCTGTTTTTT

size: few
J: TRBJ2-3
V: TRBV11-2
D: TRBD2
CDR3: CASSLSDGRTDTQYF
DNA: TGTGCCAGCAGCTTAAGTGACGGGAGGACAGATACGCAGTATTTT

size: NA
J: TRBJ2-7
V: TRBV5-1
D: NA
CDR3: CASSLTSGYEQYF
DNA: TGCGCCAGCAGCTTGACGAGCGGCTACGAGCAGTACTTC

size: NA
J: TRBJ2-3
V: TRBV29-1
D: NA
CDR3: CSVQAPADTQYF
DNA: TGCAGCGTCCAGGCTCCCGCAGATACGCAGTATTTT

size: NA
J: TRBJ1-1
V: TRBV10-3
D: TRBD1
CDR3: CAISGRDSPEAFF
DNA: TGTGCCATCAGTGGCCGGGACAGCCCTGAAGCTTTCTTT

size: once
J: TRBJ2-7
V: TRBV2
D: TRBD1
CDR3: CASSEEGQGHEQYF
DNA: TGTGCCAGCAGTGAAGAGGGACAGGGTCACGAGCAGTACTTC

size: NA
J: TRBJ2-2
V: TRBV6-4
D: TRBD2
CDR3: CASSVGLAGGGGELFF
DNA: TGTGCCAGCAGTGTCGGACTAGCGGGAGGAGGCGGGGAGCTGTTTTTT

size: NA
J: TRBJ2-5
V: TRBV5-1
D: NA
CDR3: CASSPGQLQETQYF
DNA: TGCGCCAGCAGCCCCGGACAGCTCCAAGAGACCCAGTACTTC

size: few
J: TRBJ2-7
V: TRBV5-6
D: NA
CDR3: CASSLQGTYEQYF
DNA: TGTGCCAGCAGCTTGCAGGGAACCTACGAGCAGTACTTC

size: NA
J: TRBJ2-3
V: TRBV5-4
D: TRBD2
CDR3: CASSLWLAGGTDTQYF
DNA: TGTGCCAGCAGCTTGTGGCTAGCGGGAGGGACAGATACGCAGTATTTT

size: NA
J: TRBJ2-7
V: TRBV4-1
D: NA
CDR3: CASSQAGNSYEQYF
DNA: TGCGCCAGCAGCCAAGCCGGGAATTCCTACGAGCAGTACTTC

size: NA
J: TRBJ1-5
V: TRBV9
D: NA
CDR3: CASSVTAGGNQPQHF
DNA: TGTGCCAGCAGCGTGACTGCGGGCGGCAATCAGCCCCAGCATTTT

size: few
J: TRBJ2-7
V: TRBV5-1
D: TRBD1
CDR3: CASSRGGQGPYEQYF
DNA: TGCGCCAGCAGCCGCGGGGGACAGGGCCCCTACGAGCAGTACTTC

size: few
J: TRBJ2-7
V: TRBV2
D: TRBD2
CDR3: CASSAELALSYEQYF
DNA: TGTGCCAGCAGCGCCGAACTAGCGCTCTCCTACGAGCAGTACTTC

size: NA
J: TRBJ2-5
V: TRBV5-4
D: TRBD2
CDR3: CASSPTSGQETQYF
DNA: TGTGCCAGCAGTCCAACTAGCGGCCAAGAGACCCAGTACTTC

size: NA
J: TRBJ2-5
V: TRBV20-1
D: NA
CDR3: CSASSGETQYF
DNA: TGCAGTGCTAGTTCGGGGGAGACCCAGTACTTC

size: NA
J: TRBJ1-5
V: TRBV6-1
D: NA
CDR3: CASSALGREVGSQHF
DNA: TGTGCCAGCAGCGCCCTCGGGCGGGAGGTTGGGTCCCAGCATTTT

size: few
J: TRBJ2-1
V: TRBV7-9
D: NA
CDR3: CASRGNTGTRSYNEQFF
DNA: TGTGCCAGCAGAGGGAACACAGGGACGAGGTCCTACAATGAGCAGTTCTTC

size: NA
J: TRBJ1-2
V: TRBV7-9
D: NA
CDR3: CASSSEGGYYGYTF
DNA: TGTGCCAGCAGCTCCGAGGGCGGATACTATGGCTACACCTTC

size: NA
J: TRBJ2-7
V: TRBV5-1
D: TRBD2
CDR3: CASSTPRDTGSLAGSEQYF
DNA: TGCGCCAGCAGCACCCCCCGGGACACTGGTAGTCTAGCGGGAAGCGAGCAGTACTTC

size: few
J: TRBJ2-3
V: TRBV5-1
D: NA
CDR3: CASLLGGSTDTQYF
DNA: TGCGCCAGCCTGCTCGGCGGAAGCACAGATACGCAGTATTTT

size: NA
J: TRBJ2-7
V: TRBV2
D: TRBD1
CDR3: CASSAQLTGGLGEQYF
DNA: TGTGCCAGCAGTGCCCAGTTGACAGGGGGCCTAGGCGAGCAGTACTTC

size: few
J: TRBJ1-5
V: TRBV7-2
D: NA
CDR3: CASNSGSNQPQHF
DNA: TGTGCCAGCAATAGCGGCAGCAATCAGCCCCAGCATTTT

size: NA
J: TRBJ1-4
V: TRBV6-5
D: TRBD1
CDR3: CASSSTGTAVGELFF
DNA: TGTGCCAGCAGCTCGACCGGGACAGCCGTGGGGGAACTGTTTTTT

size: once
J: TRBJ1-4
V: TRBV30
D: TRBD1
CDR3: CAWRGQGQEKLFF
DNA: TGTGCCTGGAGGGGACAGGGACAGGAAAAACTGTTTTTT